Reported below is one T cell receptor beta chain. As yet, its antigen is unknown. The sample comes from a study of CD8+ T cells in alopecia areata. Punch biopsies of lesional scalp, plus peripheral blood, were taken from alopecia areata patients. Findings and caveats of the study: Among the cells sequenced in scalp samples are also the resident alphabeta T cells of normal skin.

The CDR3 length is 14 residues. The V gene lost 6 bases and the J gene lost 1 base, with 12 bases spanning the gap. Germline V gene data show CDR1 as LNHDA and CDR2 as SQIVND (reference sequence). In each case, RNA was isolated and then reverse transcribed into cDNA as the sequencing template. TCRdb's copy holds only in-frame clones and misses some; the assay was immunoSEQ multiplex PCR. This table has approximately 180,000 clones, around 63% appearing once. This receptor was obtained from a human donor with alopecia areata. The sequences come from CD4+ T cells sorted from blood, collected at week 0. This chain uses TRBV19 with TRBJ2-5; D may be TRBD2 (6 bases). CDR3 nucleotides: TGTGCCAGTAGGCCCGCGGGGATCCAAGAGACCCAGTACTTC. This sequence encodes CASRPAGIQETQYF.